This TCR beta chain was retrieved from a study of monozygotic twins with inflammatory bowel disease. Whole-study findings and limits: Repertoire similarity was not found to differ between concordant and discordant twins, possibly from limited power.

UMIs with a 6-nucleotide sample barcode were added by template switching. TCRdb reanalyzed the 5' RACE reads and collapses them to one entry per CDR3 protein, without DNA. Its listing shows some 200,000 distinct CDR3 sequences. Whole-blood RNA isolation (total RNA) proceeded without T cell sorting. Points on this clonotype: The antigen remains undetermined.

CDR1 is SEHNR and CDR2 is FQNEAQ in the germline V gene (reference sequence). The CDR3 loop spans 14 amino acids. The chain uses TRBV7-9 and TRBJ2-5; TCRdb gives TRBD1 as the D gene, but with no DNA this cannot be confirmed. The receptor was derived from a human donor with ulcerative colitis or Crohn's disease, or a healthy co-twin of an affected twin (not recorded which). The sequenced sample was blood. CDR3 residues: CASSSTRTVPTQYF.